The present T cell receptor (beta chain) was sequenced within a study of vaccination effects on CD4 cells after COVID-19. Looking at the study overall: As their vaccination, participants received two doses of either BNT162b2 or mRNA-1273. Samples from a couple of convalescent patients were given 16 days and one week before vaccination. About 2 million PBMC were seeded per well and grown in the presence of approximately 9.5 IU/ml IL-2 and 8.5 to 10 ug/ml peptides.

As to this clone: Antigen specificity is unknown.

Generated by immunoSEQ multiplex PCR, the TCRdb table keeps only in-frame clones and is missing some. The data hold about 46,000 clones, with roughly four fifths observed a single time. Study-wide findings and caveats: Spike-reactive clones detected post-vaccine in convalescents consisted mainly of new vaccine-induced clones.

This CDR3 has 13 amino acids. J lost 5 bases, V lost 5 bases, and 5 bases had no gene match. Germline loops: CDR1 MNHEY, CDR2 SVGAGI. At the end of 10 days of culture, CD4+ T cells were isolated. The gene calls are TRBV6-5 and TRBJ2-5, with 7 bases aligning to TRBD2. Source: CD4+ T cells from PBMCs cultured without peptide, taken before COVID-19 vaccination. This clonotype originated in a human donor who had a prior SARS-CoV-2 infection. This chain's CDR3 is CASSSGREETQYF. CDR3 DNA: TGTGCCAGCAGTAGTGGGAGGGAGGAGACCCAGTACTTC.